Below, one T cell receptor (beta chain) is given with its context. This receptor's antigen is unknown. No base quality information exists; no much larger clone differs at one position. The record originates from a study of T cell responses to AZD1222 COVID-19 vaccine (dated by TCRdb to the early 2020s). Regarding the study in general: Because spike-specific TCR depth and breadth did not differ between the two schedules, AZD1222 recipients who got a second dose at roughly 4 weeks were pooled with those who got a second dose at roughly 12 weeks. TCR sequencing was performed for about 250 trial participants, of whom 200 to 210 were given two doses of AZD1222 and around 25 were given two doses of MenACWY control vaccine. Trial participants were enrolled by age into 18-55, 56-69 and 70-plus year subgroups, with around 150, 28 and 57 TCR-sequenced participants respectively.

The CDR3 regions of human TCRbeta chains were analyzed by immunosequencing. For the original study's pipeline: TCRs in the repertoires were compared against a reference library of SARS-CoV-2-specific TCRs that had been generated with the MIRA antigen-specificity platform. Breadth was defined as the fraction of unique TCRs that were SARS-CoV-2-associated, and depth was defined as the fraction of total T cells that were SARS-CoV-2-associated. Each spike-specific TCR was assigned to its reactive spike region and to a CD4 or CD8 class using the MIRA data. Log10-transformed breadth and depth values were compared by one-way ANOVA with Sidak's multiple comparisons tests. The table comes from immuneACCESS by way of TCRdb, which keeps in-frame sequences with V and J called. Part of the clones is missing from these tables; in studies checked, under half for an unresolved V gene and the rest for unknown reasons. The V and J calls and the clone size are those of that table, but D and trimming were determined from the DNA. Counted in this sample were fewer than 200,000 clones; around 88% of them appeared once. The ten largest make up about 0.53% of the sample.

Via the germline V gene (reference sequence), CDR1 is SGHNT and CDR2 YYREEE. The CDR3 runs 16 residues from the cysteine to the phenylalanine. Of the read, only the CDR3 DNA is kept; its 48 bases are in frame from base 1. V gives up 4 bases and J gives up 0 bases, and the segment between their germline ends measures 14 bases. The intended sense of this specimen's time point label: baseline before first vaccination. Vaccinee samples were obtained from the UK trials COV001 and COV002, which included a single-blind randomized controlled phase 2/3 trial of AZD1222 (ChAdOx1 nCoV-19) in healthy adults. For TCRbeta chain sequencing, PBMC samples from trial participants were taken at day 0 and at day 28 after the second dose. Overall study outcomes, separate from this receptor: Spike-specific TCR breadth and depth rose significantly after two AZD1222 doses compared with day 0 and with MenACWY recipients. Because no day 14 peak-response samples were available, repertoires were characterized only after the peak T cell response. The 56-69-year group was small, and its depth increase did not reach significance, likely because of low power. The whole spike protein was spanned by vaccine-associated CD4 TCRs, and dominant responses were seen in regions 160-218 and 743-854. Reportedly, almost half of the unique spike-specific TCRs recognized epitopes lying outside the regions that are mutated in the B.1.351 and B.1.1.7 variants. Most participants were white British and females outnumbered males, and the authors suggested that clonal diversity may have been underestimated. Conclusions about previously exposed vaccinees are limited because only six or seven AZD1222 recipients were SARS-CoV-2 seropositive at baseline.

This receptor was taken from an adult in good health. The source material was peripheral blood, sampled on day 0 of AZD1222 vaccination. The V gene is TRBV5-4 and the J gene is TRBJ1-5; the D gene remains uncertain. The DNA sequence reads TGTGCCAGCAGCCCGGACGGCCCCTATAGCAATCAGCCCCAGCATTTT. It translates as CASSPDGPYSNQPQHF.